This T cell receptor beta chain was recorded in a study of CD8+CD57+ T cells in acquired aplastic anemia. About the research overall: Each DNA sample taken from sorted CD4+ and CD8+ cells came to about 3 ug on average. Among healthy donors, CD4+ cells averaged around 10 million reads. Study-level points and caveats: Significant differences in CD8+ Simpson's diversity were not observed between patients and controls. Approximately 28 CD8+ CDR3 sequences were shared between patients and controls.

Investigators profiled TCR beta VDJ and CDR3 from genomic DNA template. Via MiXCR, TCRdb re-called the reads, giving one row per CDR3 protein. The sample includes fewer than 100,000 distinct CDR3 sequences, about 45% of them seen just once. Details on this clonotype: The antigen is unknown. A read error is possible here, since a much larger clone lies one base away.

This receptor was identified in a human donor in good health, serving as a control. Sequencing input: sorted CD4+, CD8+, or CD8+CD57+ T cells (not recorded which) from PBMCs.

The CDR3 coding sequence is TGTGCCAGCAGTAATTCCGGGTCGGGGGGCGAGCAGTACTTC. Translation: CASSNSGSGGEQYF. J is TRBJ2-7 and V is TRBV2; 7 positions agree with TRBD2. The V gene end was trimmed by 5 bases and the J gene end by 6 bases; junction bases not matched to a gene: 10. There are 14 residues in the CDR3. Germline CDR1 is SNHLY and CDR2 is FYNNEI.